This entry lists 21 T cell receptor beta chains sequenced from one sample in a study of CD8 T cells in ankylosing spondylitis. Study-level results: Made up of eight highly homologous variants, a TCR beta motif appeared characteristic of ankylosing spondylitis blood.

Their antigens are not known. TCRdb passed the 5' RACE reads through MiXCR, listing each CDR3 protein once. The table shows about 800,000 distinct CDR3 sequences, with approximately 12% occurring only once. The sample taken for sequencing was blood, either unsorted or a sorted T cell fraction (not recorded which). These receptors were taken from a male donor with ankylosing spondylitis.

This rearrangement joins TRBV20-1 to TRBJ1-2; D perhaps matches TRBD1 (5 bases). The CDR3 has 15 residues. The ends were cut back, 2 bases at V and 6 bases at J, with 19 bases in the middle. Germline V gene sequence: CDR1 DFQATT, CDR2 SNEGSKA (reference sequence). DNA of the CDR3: TGCAGTGCTAGAACGTTGACAGCGGCGGTTGATGGCTACACCTTC. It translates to CSARTLTAAVDGYTF.

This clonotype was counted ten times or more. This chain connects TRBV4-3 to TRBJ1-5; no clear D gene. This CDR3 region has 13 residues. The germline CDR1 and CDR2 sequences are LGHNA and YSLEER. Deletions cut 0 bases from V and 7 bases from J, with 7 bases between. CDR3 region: CASSQDAWQPQHF. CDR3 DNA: TGCGCCAGCAGCCAAGATGCTTGGCAGCCCCAGCATTTT.

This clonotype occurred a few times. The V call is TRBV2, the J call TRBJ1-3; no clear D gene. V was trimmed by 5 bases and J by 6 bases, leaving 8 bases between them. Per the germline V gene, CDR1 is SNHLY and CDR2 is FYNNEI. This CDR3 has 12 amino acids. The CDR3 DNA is TGTGCCAGCAGTACAAGAGAAAACACCATATATTTT. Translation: CASSTRENTIYF. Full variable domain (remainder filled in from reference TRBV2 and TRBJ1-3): EPEVTQTPSHQVTQMGQEVILRCVPISNHLYFYWYRQILGQKVEFLVSFYNNEISEKSEIFDDQFSVERPDGSNFTLKIRSTKLEDSAMYFCASSTRENTIYFGEGSWLTVV.

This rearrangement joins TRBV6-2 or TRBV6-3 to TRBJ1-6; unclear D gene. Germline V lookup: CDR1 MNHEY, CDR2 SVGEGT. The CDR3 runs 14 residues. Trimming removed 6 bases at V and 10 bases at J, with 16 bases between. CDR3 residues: CASSLFGVGSPLHF. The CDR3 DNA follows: TGTGCCAGCAGCCTATTCGGGGTAGGATCACCCCTCCACTTT.

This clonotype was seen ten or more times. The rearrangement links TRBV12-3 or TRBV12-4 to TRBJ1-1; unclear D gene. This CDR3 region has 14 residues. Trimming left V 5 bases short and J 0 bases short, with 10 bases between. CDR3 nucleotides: TGTGCCAGCAGTCCCGGGAGATTGAACACTGAAGCTTTCTTT. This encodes CASSPGRLNTEAFF.

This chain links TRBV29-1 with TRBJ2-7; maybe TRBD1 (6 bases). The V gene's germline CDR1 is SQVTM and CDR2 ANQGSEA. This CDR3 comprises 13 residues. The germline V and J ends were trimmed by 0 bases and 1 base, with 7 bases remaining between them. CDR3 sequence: CSVEDRGSYEQYF. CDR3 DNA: TGCAGCGTTGAAGACAGGGGATCCTACGAGCAGTACTTC.

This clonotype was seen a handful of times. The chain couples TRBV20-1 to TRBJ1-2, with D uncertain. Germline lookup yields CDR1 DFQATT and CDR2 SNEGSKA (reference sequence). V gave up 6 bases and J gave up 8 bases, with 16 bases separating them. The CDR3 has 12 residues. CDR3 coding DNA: TGCAGTGCCCCCGGCCGGGCCGGGGGCTACACCTTC. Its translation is CSAPGRAGGYTF.

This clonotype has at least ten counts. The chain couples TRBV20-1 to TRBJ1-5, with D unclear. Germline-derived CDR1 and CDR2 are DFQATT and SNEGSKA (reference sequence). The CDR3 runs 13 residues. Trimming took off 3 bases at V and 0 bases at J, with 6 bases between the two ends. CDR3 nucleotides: TGCAGTGCTAGGGACTATAGCAATCAGCCCCAGCATTTT. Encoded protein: CSARDYSNQPQHF.

Here the CDR3 reads CASSYPIPGRYSYEQYF. Written as DNA, the CDR3 is TGTGCCAGCAGTTATCCCATCCCCGGCCGATACTCCTACGAGCAGTACTTC. The rearrangement uses TRBV6-2 or TRBV6-3 and TRBJ2-7; D unclear. CDR1 MNHEY and CDR2 SVGEGT come from the germline V gene. CDR3 length equals 17 residues. Trimming stripped 3 bases from V and 0 bases from J, with 18 bases between.

The CDR3 bases are TGCAGTGCTGACAGGGATCAAGAGACCCAGTACTTC. It specifies CSADRDQETQYF. The rearrangement links TRBV20-1 to TRBJ2-5, with 7 bases matching TRBD1. The germline CDR1 and CDR2 sequences are DFQATT and SNEGSKA (reference sequence). V shed 5 bases, J shed 2 bases, and the junction held 2 bases outside the gene matches. The CDR3 is 12 residues long.

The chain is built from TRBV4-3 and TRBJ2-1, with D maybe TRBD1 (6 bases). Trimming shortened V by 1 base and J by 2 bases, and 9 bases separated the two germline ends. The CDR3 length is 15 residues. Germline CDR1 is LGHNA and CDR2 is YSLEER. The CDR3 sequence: CASSQVRGTYNEQFF. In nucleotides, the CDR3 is TGCGCCAGCAGCCAAGTGAGGGGGACCTACAATGAGCAGTTCTTC.

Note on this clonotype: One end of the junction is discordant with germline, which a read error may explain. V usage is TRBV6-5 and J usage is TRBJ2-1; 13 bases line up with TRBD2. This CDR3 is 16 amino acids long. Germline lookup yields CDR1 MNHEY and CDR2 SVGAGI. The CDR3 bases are TGTGCCAGCAGTTACTCCGGACTAGCGGGAGCGAATGAGCAGCTCTTC. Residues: CASSYSGLAGANEQLF.

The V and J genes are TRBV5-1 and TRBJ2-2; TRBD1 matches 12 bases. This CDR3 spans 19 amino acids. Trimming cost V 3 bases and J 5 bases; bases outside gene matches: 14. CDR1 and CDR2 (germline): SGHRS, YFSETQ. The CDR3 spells CASSWPGTGGLKDTGELFF. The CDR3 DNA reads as TGCGCCAGCAGCTGGCCTGGGACAGGGGGCTTAAAGGATACCGGGGAGCTGTTTTTT.

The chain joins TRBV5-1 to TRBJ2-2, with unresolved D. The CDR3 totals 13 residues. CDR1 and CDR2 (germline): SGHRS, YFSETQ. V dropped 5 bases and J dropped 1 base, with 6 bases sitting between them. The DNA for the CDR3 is TGCGCCAGCAGGGGCGAGAACACCGGGGAGCTGTTTTTT. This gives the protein CASRGENTGELFF.

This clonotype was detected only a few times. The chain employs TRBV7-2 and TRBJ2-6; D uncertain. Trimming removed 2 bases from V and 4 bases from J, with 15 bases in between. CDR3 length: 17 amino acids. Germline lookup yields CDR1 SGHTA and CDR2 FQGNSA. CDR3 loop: CASSLRIWFAGANVLTF. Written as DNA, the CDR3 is TGTGCCAGCAGCTTACGAATCTGGTTCGCCGGGGCCAACGTCCTGACTTTC.

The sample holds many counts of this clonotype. In DNA form, the CDR3 reads TGTGCCAGCAGTTACTCGTGGGACACCGGGGAGCTGTTTTTT. Its protein is CASSYSWDTGELFF. This chain uses TRBV6-5 with TRBJ2-2, with D uncertain. The germline CDR1 and CDR2 sequences are MNHEY and SVGAGI. The CDR3 is made up of 14 amino acids. Trimming pared 0 bases from V and 3 bases from J, leaving 5 bases between.

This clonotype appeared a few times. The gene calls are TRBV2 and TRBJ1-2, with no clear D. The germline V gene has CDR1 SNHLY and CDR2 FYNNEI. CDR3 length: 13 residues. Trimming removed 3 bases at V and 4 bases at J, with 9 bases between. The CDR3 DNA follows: TGTGCCAGCAGTGACCCAGAGATCTATGGCTACACCTTC. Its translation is CASSDPEIYGYTF.

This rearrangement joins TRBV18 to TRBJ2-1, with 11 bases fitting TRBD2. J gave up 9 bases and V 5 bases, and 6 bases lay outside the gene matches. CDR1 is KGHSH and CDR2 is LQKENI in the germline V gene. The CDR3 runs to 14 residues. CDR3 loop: CASSIKLAGGEQFF. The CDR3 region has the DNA TGTGCCAGCTCAATCAAGCTAGCGGGAGGTGAGCAGTTCTTC.

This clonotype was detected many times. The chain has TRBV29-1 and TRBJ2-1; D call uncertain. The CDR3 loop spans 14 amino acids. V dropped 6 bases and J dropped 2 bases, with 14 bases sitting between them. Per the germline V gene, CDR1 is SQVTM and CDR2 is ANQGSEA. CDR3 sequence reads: CSVRARLAYNEQFF. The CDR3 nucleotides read TGCAGCGTCCGGGCCCGGTTAGCCTACAATGAGCAGTTCTTC.

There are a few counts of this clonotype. The CDR3 nucleotides read TGTGCCAGCAGCTTAGTGCAGGGCGTAAAGACCCAGTACTTC. Amino acids: CASSLVQGVKTQYF. The chain couples TRBV7-8 to TRBJ2-5; D may be TRBD1 (5 bases). The CDR3 is 14 amino acids. CDR1 is SGHVS and CDR2 is FQNEAQ in the germline V gene. V lost 1 base and J lost 6, with 12 bases in between. The whole variable domain, filled in from reference TRBV7-8 and TRBJ2-5, reads GAGVSQSPRYKVAKRGQDVALRCDPISGHVSLFWYQQALGQGPEFLTYFQNEAQLDKSGLPSDRFFAERPEGSVSTLKIQRTQQEDSAVYLCASSLVQGVKTQYFGPGTRLLVL.

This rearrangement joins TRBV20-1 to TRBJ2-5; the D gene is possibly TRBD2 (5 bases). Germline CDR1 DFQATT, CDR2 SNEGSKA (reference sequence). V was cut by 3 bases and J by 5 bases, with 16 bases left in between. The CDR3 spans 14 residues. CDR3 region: CSASRGEFVETQYF. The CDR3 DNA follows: TGCAGTGCTAGCCGGGGAGAGTTCGTGGAGACCCAGTACTTC.